Listed here are 22 T cell receptor beta chains from one sample, sequenced in a study of T cell repertoires in aging, cancer and after chemotherapy. TCR beta rearrangements were amplified from peripheral blood genomic DNA. A mixed TRB-A/B primer pool amplified rearranged TRB by multiplex touch-down PCR. TCRdb ran MiXCR on the multiplex PCR reads and lists one entry per CDR3 protein. Of fewer than 8,500 distinct CDR3 sequences listed, about 29% were seen once; the top ten hold roughly 70%. Material for sequencing was blood. The receptors were gathered from a human donor with a blood cancer. The donor label of this sample is uncertain.

The rearrangement uses TRBV11-2 and TRBJ2-1; TRBD2 aligns across 7 bases. The CDR3 length is 15 residues. The germline gives CDR1 SGHAT, CDR2 FQNNGV. V lost 5 bases, J lost 3 bases, and 7 bases stayed unmatched. The CDR3 loop reads CASSSSGRDYNEQFF. In DNA form, the CDR3 reads TGTGCCAGCAGCAGTAGCGGGCGCGACTACAATGAGCAGTTCTTC.

This chain connects TRBV20-1 to TRBJ1-2; TRBD1 matches 7 bases. Germline CDR1 DFQATT, CDR2 SNEGSKA (reference sequence). V shed 3 bases, J shed 3 bases, and the junction held 1 base outside the gene matches. The CDR3 contains 12 residues. CDR3 protein: CSASGTDYGYTF. The CDR3, as DNA: TGCAGTGCTAGCGGGACAGACTATGGCTACACCTTC.

This chain connects TRBV24-1 to TRBJ2-3; unclear D gene. The V end was cut by 10 bases, the J end by 6 bases, with 13 bases between. The CDR3 has 12 residues. Germline V gives CDR1 KGHDR, CDR2 SFDVKD. CDR3 DNA: TGTGCCACAAAAGGACCGTCGGATACGCAGTATTTT. Residues: CATKGPSDTQYF.

In its sample, this clonotype was seen a few times. This chain joins TRBV6-5 and TRBJ2-1; 14 positions agree with TRBD2. The V gene end was trimmed by 0 bases and the J gene end by 8 bases; junction bases not matched to a gene: 6. The CDR3 is 17 amino acids. Germline lookup yields CDR1 MNHEY and CDR2 SVGAGI. The CDR3 DNA is TGTGCCAGCAGTTACTCGGGGACTAGCGGGGGTTCGGATGAGCAGTTCTTC. This encodes CASSYSGTSGGSDEQFF.

This clonotype was seen only a few times. The chain recombines TRBV19 with TRBJ2-7; D may be TRBD1 or TRBD2 (6 bases each). V gave up 5 bases and J gave up 0 bases, with 11 bases separating them. The length of the CDR3 is 14 residues. CDR1 and CDR2 from the germline V gene are LNHDA and SQIVND (reference sequence). CDR3 region: CASSGGQVSYEQYF. The CDR3 nucleotides are TGTGCCAGTAGTGGGGGGCAGGTCTCCTACGAGCAGTACTTC.

The chain combines TRBV12-3 or TRBV12-4 with TRBJ2-1; D possibly uses TRBD1 or TRBD2 (5 bases each). CDR3 length: 17 residues. The CDR3 DNA follows: TGTGTCAGAAGCTTATTTCCGAGGGGCGGCTTGTACAATGAGCAGTTCTTC. Amino acid sequence: CVRSLFPRGGLYNEQFF.

This clonotype was seen only once. The chain joins TRBV6-6 to TRBJ1-1; no firm D call. V shed 6 bases and J shed 5 bases, with 10 bases lying between them. Germline V gene data show CDR1 as MNHNY and CDR2 as SVGAGI (reference sequence). This CDR3 is built from 12 residues. The CDR3 loop reads CASRKRETEAFF. CDR3 nucleotides: TGTGCCAGCAGAAAAAGGGAAACTGAAGCTTTCTTT.

This chain connects TRBV27 to TRBJ2-1, with TRBD2 matching over 7 bases. This CDR3 is built from 14 residues. The V and J ends lost 6 bases and 5 bases, in that order; junction bases with no gene match: 7. Germline CDR1 MNHEY, CDR2 SMNVEV (reference sequence). CDR3 protein: CASSRGTTDNEQFF. The CDR3 DNA is TGTGCCAGCAGCCGCGGGACTACCGACAATGAGCAGTTCTTC.

This clonotype was recorded a few times. The rearrangement joins TRBV27 to TRBJ1-1, with a weak D call TRBD1 (5 bases). Germline CDR1 is MNHEY and CDR2 is SMNVEV (reference sequence). CDR3 length: 15 residues. V lost 2 bases and J 4 bases, leaving 14 bases between the germline ends. CDR3 bases: TGTGCCAGCAGTTTACGGCGCGGGGGAGGCACTGAAGCTTTCTTT. It translates to CASSLRRGGGTEAFF.

The CDR3 DNA reads TGCGCCAGCAGCATCCAGACAGGGAGCTCTGGAAACACCATATATTTT. Its protein is CASSIQTGSSGNTIYF. The chain couples TRBV5-1 to TRBJ1-3; 7 bases are a match to TRBD1. The CDR3 consists of 16 residues. V lost 4 bases, J lost 0 bases, and 7 bases stayed unmatched. CDR1 is SGHRS, CDR2 YFSETQ, per germline.

V usage is TRBV20-1 and J usage is TRBJ2-7; D is ambiguous. CDR1 is DFQATT and CDR2 is SNEGSKA in the germline V gene (reference sequence). V was trimmed by 5 bases and J by 4 bases, leaving 12 bases between them. The CDR3 totals 12 residues. CDR3 in DNA: TGCAGTGCTCCGACTCGGAATTACGAGCAGTACTTC. Its translation is CSAPTRNYEQYF.

The chain is built from TRBV29-1 and TRBJ1-5, with 7 bases aligning to TRBD1. Germline trimming cut 7 bases from V and 6 bases from J; bases unmatched to any gene: 9. This CDR3 is built from 13 residues. Germline V gene lookup returns CDR1 SQVTM and CDR2 ANQGSEA. The CDR3 DNA sequence: TGCAGCGCCTCGACAGGGTCAGGTCAGCCCCAGCATTTT. This sequence encodes CSASTGSGQPQHF. Based on the CDR3 plus reference TRBV29-1 and TRBJ1-5, the full variable domain is SAVISQKPSRDICQRGTSLTIQCQVDSQVTMMFWYRQQPGQSLTLIATANQGSEATYESGFVIDKFPISRPNLTFSTLTVSNMSPEDSSIYLCSASTGSGQPQHFGDGTRLSIL.

This chain joins TRBV6-1 and TRBJ2-3, with D possibly matching TRBD2 (6 bases). From germline, CDR1 is MNHNS and CDR2 SASEGT. This CDR3 spans 13 amino acids. V lost 1 base to trimming and J lost 5 bases, with 7 bases between them. CDR3 residues: CASSEGEVDTQYF. CDR3 sequence (DNA): TGTGCCAGCAGTGAAGGGGAGGTAGATACGCAGTATTTT.

This chain joins TRBV5-5 and TRBJ2-7; D ambiguous. Germline lookup yields CDR1 SGHKS and CDR2 YYEKEE (reference sequence). The CDR3 sequence is 15 residues long. The V gene lost 1 base and the J gene lost 1 base, with 12 bases spanning the gap. The CDR3 spells CASSLLTWLSYEQYF. The DNA of the CDR3 is TGTGCCAGCAGCTTGCTAACCTGGTTATCCTACGAGCAGTACTTC. Full variable domain (missing parts from reference TRBV5-5 and TRBJ2-7): DAGVTQSPTHLIKTRGQQVTLRCSPISGHKSVSWYQQVLGQGPQFIFQYYEKEERGRGNFPDRFSARQFPNYSSELNVNALLLGDSALYLCASSLLTWLSYEQYFGPGTRLTVT.

This clonotype counts as medium-sized. The chain couples TRBV19 to TRBJ2-1; 7 nucleotides line up with TRBD2. Trimming cost V 1 base and J 4 bases; bases outside gene matches: 7. The germline V gene has CDR1 LNHDA and CDR2 SQIVND (reference sequence). This CDR3 region has 16 residues. The CDR3 region is CASSIGGGRNYNEQFF. In nucleotides, the CDR3 is TGTGCCAGTAGTATAGGCGGGGGTAGGAATTACAATGAGCAGTTCTTC.

By sample share, this clonotype is medium-sized. The gene calls are TRBV6-1 and TRBJ2-1; D remains unclear. The V end lost 1 base, the J end lost 4 bases, and 11 bases lay between the germline ends. Germline CDR1 MNHNS, CDR2 SASEGT. The CDR3 consists of 15 residues. DNA of the CDR3: TGTGCCAGCAGTGAAGACCTTGGCAATTACAATGAGCAGTTCTTC. Protein product: CASSEDLGNYNEQFF.

The chain is built from TRBV7-9 and TRBJ2-3, with a tentative D call TRBD1 (6 bases). There are 15 residues in the CDR3. V was shortened by 1 base and J by 3 bases, with 11 bases between the two germline ends. Germline lookup yields CDR1 SEHNR and CDR2 FQNEAQ (reference sequence). The CDR3 coding sequence is TGTGCCAGCAGCTTAGTCTCAGGGGATACAGATACGCAGTATTTT. It translates to CASSLVSGDTDTQYF.

This clonotype was seen more than once but under ten times. The junction departs from the called germline gene at one end, perhaps through a read error. The rearrangement joins TRBV18 to TRBJ1-2; perhaps TRBD1 as D (5 bases). The V gene's germline CDR1 is KGHSH and CDR2 LQKENI. The CDR3 sequence is 14 residues long. In DNA, the CDR3 is TGTGCCAGCTCGCCACCCTTGGGGGGCTATGGCTACACCTTC. Amino acid sequence: CASSPPLGGYGYTF.

The CDR3 loop is CASSSPWGGGNNEQFF. CDR3 DNA sequence: TGTGCCAGCAGTTCCCCCTGGGGGGGGGGCAACAATGAGCAGTTCTTC. J is TRBJ2-1 and V is TRBV6-5, with D possibly TRBD2 on 7 matching bases. Germline V CDR1 and CDR2: MNHEY, SVGAGI. Trimming cost V 4 bases and J 5 bases, with 18 bases left between them. There are 16 residues in the CDR3.

Concerning this clonotype itself: One end of the junction does not line up with germline, which may come from a read error. This chain links TRBV6-1 with TRBJ1-5, with TRBD1 as a possible D gene (6 bases). This CDR3 spans 15 amino acids. CDR1 and CDR2 (germline): MNHNS, SASEGT. The CDR3: CASNEGRQGNQPQHF. The CDR3 bases are TGTGCCAGCAATGAAGGAAGACAGGGCAATCAGCCCCAGCATTTT.

Only a few counts were recorded for this clonotype. CDR3 region: CASSLVYRDADTQYF. The CDR3 DNA follows: TGTGCCAGCAGCTTGGTGTACAGGGATGCAGATACGCAGTATTTT. The gene calls are TRBV5-6 and TRBJ2-3; possibly TRBD1 for D (6 bases). Germline assignment: CDR1 SGHDT and CDR2 YYEEEE. This CDR3 has 15 residues. The ends were cut back, 0 bases at V and 4 bases at J, with 12 bases in the middle.

This clonotype appeared a few times. The rearrangement links TRBV12-3 or TRBV12-4 to TRBJ1-5, with D perhaps matching TRBD1 (6 bases). CDR3 length equals 14 residues. V was trimmed by 5 bases and J by 5 bases, leaving 13 bases between them. Here the CDR3 reads CASSPDRSDQPQHF. CDR3 nucleotides: TGTGCCAGCAGTCCCGACAGGTCGGATCAGCCCCAGCATTTT.